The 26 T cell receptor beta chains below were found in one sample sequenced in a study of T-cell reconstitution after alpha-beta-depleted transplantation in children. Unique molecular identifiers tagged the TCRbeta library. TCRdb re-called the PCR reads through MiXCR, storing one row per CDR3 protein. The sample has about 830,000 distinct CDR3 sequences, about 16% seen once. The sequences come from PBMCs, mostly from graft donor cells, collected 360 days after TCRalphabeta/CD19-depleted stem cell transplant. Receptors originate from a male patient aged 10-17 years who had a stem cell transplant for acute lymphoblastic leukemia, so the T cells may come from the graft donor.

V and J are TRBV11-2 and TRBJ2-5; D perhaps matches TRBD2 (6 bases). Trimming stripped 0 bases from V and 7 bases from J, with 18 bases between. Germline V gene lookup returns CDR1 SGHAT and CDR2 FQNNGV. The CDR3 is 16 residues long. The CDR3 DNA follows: TGTGCCAGCAGCTTAGATGGGAGGCCGGGTGAAAGGACCCAGTACTTC. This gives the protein CASSLDGRPGERTQYF.

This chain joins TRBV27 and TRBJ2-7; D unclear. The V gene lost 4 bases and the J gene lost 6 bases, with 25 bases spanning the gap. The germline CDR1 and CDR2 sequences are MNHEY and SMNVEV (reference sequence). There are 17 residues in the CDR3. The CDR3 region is CASSSLFAPSISGEQYF. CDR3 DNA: TGTGCCAGCAGTTCCCTTTTCGCTCCGTCGATATCGGGCGAGCAGTACTTC.

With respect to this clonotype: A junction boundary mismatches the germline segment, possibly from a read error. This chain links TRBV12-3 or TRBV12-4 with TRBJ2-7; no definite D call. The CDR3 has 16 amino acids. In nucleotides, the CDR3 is TGTGCAAGCAGTTTAGGGTTCCCGACACAAACCTACGAGCAGTACTTC. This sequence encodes CASSLGFPTQTYEQYF.

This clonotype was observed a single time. CDR3 loop: CSERDRADSYNEQFF. CDR3 bases: TGCAGCGAGCGAGACAGGGCTGATTCCTACAATGAGCAGTTCTTC. The chain joins TRBV29-1 to TRBJ2-1, with 7 bases matching TRBD1. J gave up 1 base and V 7 bases, and 10 bases lay outside the gene matches. CDR1 and CDR2 (germline): SQVTM, ANQGSEA. The CDR3 has 15 residues.

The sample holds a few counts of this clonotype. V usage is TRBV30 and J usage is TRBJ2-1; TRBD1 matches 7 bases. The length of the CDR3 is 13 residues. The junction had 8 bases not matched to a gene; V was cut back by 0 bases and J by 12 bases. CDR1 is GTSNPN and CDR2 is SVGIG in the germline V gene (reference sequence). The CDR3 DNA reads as TGTGCCTGGAGTGTCCTGGGACAGTTGGGGCAGTTCTTC. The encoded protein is CAWSVLGQLGQFF.

The CDR3 sequence: CASSFWRTSTDTQYF. The DNA for the CDR3 is TGTGCCAGCAGTTTTTGGCGTACTAGCACAGATACGCAGTATTTT. This chain uses TRBV27 with TRBJ2-3; D ambiguous. V gave up 3 bases and J gave up 0 bases, with 10 bases separating them. This CDR3 contains 15 residues. Germline V gene lookup returns CDR1 MNHEY and CDR2 SMNVEV (reference sequence).

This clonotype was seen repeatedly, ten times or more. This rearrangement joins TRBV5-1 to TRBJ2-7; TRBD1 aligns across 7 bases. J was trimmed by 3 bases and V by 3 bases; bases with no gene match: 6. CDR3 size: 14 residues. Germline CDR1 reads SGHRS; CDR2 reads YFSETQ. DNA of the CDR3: TGCGCCAGCAGCTACGACAGGGTGGGCTACGAGCAGTACTTC. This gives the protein CASSYDRVGYEQYF.

This CDR3 is CASSELAGALQQYF. The CDR3 nucleotides are TGTGCCAGCAGCGAGCTAGCGGGGGCCTTACAGCAGTACTTC. The rearrangement uses TRBV7-6 and TRBJ2-7; 10 bases map to TRBD2. CDR3 length: 14 amino acids. V shed 5 bases and J 8 bases; nucleotides not matched to a gene: 9. The germline V gene encodes CDR1 SGHVS and CDR2 FNYEAQ.

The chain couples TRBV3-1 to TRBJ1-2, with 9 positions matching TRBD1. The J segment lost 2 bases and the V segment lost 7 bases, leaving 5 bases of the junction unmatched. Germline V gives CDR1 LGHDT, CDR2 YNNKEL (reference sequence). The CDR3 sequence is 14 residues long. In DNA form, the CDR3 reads TGTGCCAGCATGCGGACAGGGGACAACTATGGCTACACCTTC. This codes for CASMRTGDNYGYTF.

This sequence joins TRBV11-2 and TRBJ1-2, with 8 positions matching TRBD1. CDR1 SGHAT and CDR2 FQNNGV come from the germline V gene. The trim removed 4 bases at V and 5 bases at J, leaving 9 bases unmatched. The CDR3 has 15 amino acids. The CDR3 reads CASSSYLGQAYGYTF. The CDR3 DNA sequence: TGTGCCAGCAGCTCTTACTTGGGACAGGCTTATGGCTACACCTTC.

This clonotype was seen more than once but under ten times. CDR3 residues: CASSQGRASGRGEQFF. CDR3 sequence (DNA): TGCGCCAGCAGCCAAGGTCGGGCTAGCGGGAGAGGTGAGCAGTTCTTC. The chain employs TRBV4-1 and TRBJ2-1; 10 nucleotides agree with TRBD2. This CDR3 spans 16 amino acids. J gave up 9 bases and V 1 base, and 9 bases lay outside the gene matches. Germline V lookup: CDR1 MGHRA, CDR2 YSYEKL.

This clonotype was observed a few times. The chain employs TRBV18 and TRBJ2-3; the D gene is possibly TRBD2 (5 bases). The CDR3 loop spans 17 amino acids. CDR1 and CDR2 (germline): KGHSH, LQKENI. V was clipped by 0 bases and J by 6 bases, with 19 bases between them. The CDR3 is CASSPPSAGIWGDTQYF. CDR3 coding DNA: TGTGCCAGCTCACCACCGTCCGCCGGGATTTGGGGTGATACGCAGTATTTT. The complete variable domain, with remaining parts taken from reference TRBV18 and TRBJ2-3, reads NAGVMQNPRHLVRRRGQEARLRCSPMKGHSHVYWYRQLPEEGLKFMVYLQKENIIDESGMPKERFSAEFPKEGPSILRIQQVVRGDSAAYFCASSPPSAGIWGDTQYFGPGTRLTVL.

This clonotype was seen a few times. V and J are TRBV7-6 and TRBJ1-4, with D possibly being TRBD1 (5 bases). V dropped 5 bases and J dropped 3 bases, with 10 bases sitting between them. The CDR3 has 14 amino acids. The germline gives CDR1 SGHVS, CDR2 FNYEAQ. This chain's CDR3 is CASSQAGPNEKLFF. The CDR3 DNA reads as TGTGCCAGCAGCCAAGCAGGGCCTAATGAAAAACTGTTTTTT.

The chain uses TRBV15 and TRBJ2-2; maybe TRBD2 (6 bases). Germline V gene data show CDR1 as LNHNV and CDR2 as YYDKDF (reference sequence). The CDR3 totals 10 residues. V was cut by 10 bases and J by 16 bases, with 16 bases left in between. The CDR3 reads CAIPGTYGFF. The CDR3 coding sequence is TGTGCCATCCCAGGGACTTACGGGTTTTTT.

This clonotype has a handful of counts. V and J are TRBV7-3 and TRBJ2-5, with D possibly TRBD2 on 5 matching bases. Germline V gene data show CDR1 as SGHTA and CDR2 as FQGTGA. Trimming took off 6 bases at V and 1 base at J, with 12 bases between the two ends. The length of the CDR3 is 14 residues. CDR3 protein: CASRELGAQETQYF. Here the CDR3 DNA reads TGTGCCAGCAGGGAACTAGGAGCCCAAGAGACCCAGTACTTC.

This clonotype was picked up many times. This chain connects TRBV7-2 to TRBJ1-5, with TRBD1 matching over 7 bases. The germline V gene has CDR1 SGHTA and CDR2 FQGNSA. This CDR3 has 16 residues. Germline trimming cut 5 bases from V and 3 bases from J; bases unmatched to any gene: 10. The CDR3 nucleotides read TGTGCCAGCAGCCAAACTGGCACAGGGGCCAATCAGCCCCAGCATTTT. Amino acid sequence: CASSQTGTGANQPQHF.

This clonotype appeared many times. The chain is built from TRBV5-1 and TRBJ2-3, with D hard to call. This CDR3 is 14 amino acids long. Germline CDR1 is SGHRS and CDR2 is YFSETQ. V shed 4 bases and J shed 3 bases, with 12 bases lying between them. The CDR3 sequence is CASSLAGKTDTQYF. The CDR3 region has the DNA TGCGCCAGCAGCCTGGCTGGGAAAACAGATACGCAGTATTTT.

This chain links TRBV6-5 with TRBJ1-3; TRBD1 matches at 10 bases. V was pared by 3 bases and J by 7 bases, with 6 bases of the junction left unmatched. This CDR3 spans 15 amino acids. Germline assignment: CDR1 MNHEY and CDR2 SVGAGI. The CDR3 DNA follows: TGTGCCAGCAGTTATGGGGACAGGGGCTCCAACACCATATATTTT. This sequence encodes CASSYGDRGSNTIYF.

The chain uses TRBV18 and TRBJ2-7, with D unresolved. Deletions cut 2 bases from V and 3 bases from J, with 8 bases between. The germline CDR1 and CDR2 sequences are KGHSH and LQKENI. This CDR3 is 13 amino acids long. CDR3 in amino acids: CASSPRELYEQYF. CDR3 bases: TGTGCCAGCTCACCAAGGGAACTCTACGAGCAGTACTTC.

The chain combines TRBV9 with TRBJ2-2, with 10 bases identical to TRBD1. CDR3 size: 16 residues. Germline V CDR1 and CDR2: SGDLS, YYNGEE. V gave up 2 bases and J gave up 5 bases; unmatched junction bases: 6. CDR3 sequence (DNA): TGTGCCAGCAGCGTGTTACCGGGACAGGGGACCGGGGAGCTGTTTTTT. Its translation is CASSVLPGQGTGELFF.

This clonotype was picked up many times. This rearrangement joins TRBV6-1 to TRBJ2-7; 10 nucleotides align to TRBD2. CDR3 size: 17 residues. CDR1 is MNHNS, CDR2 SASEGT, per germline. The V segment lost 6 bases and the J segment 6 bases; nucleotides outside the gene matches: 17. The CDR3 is CASRGGVGGLAVLEQYF. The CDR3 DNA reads TGTGCCAGCAGAGGTGGGGTGGGAGGACTAGCGGTCCTCGAGCAGTACTTC.

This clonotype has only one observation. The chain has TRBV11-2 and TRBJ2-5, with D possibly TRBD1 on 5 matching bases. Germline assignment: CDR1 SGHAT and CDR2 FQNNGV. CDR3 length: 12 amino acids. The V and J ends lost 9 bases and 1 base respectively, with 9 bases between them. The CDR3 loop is CASETAQETQYF. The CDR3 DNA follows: TGTGCCAGTGAGACAGCCCAAGAGACCCAGTACTTC.

CDR3 amino acids: CASSLDLFSTDTQYF. CDR3 nucleotides: TGTGCCAGCAGCTTGGATCTATTCTCCACAGATACGCAGTATTTT. The chain couples TRBV5-5 to TRBJ2-3; D uncertain. This CDR3 contains 15 residues. Looked up from germline, CDR1 is SGHKS and CDR2 is YYEKEE (reference sequence). Deletions cut 0 bases from V and 2 bases from J, with 10 bases between.

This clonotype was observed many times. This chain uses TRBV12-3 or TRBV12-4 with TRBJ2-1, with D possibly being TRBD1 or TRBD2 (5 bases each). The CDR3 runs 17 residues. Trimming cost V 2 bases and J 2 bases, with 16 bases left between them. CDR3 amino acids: CASSLSGRQGPYNEQFF. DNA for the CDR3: TGTGCCAGCAGTTTAAGCGGTCGGCAGGGACCCTACAATGAGCAGTTCTTC.

CDR3 coding DNA: TGTGCCAGCTCTCAAGACAGGGGGGGTACCTACGAGCAGTACTTC. This encodes CASSQDRGGTYEQYF. The J gene is TRBJ2-7, the V gene TRBV18; 9 nucleotides agree with TRBD1. The CDR3 contains 15 residues. Germline V CDR1 and CDR2: KGHSH, LQKENI. The junction had 8 bases not matched to a gene; V was cut back by 6 bases and J by 2 bases.

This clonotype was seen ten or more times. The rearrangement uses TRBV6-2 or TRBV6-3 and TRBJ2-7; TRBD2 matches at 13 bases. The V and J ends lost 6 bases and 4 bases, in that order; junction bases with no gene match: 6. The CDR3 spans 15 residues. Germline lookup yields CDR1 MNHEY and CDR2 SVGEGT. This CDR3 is CASSRLAGGIYEQYF. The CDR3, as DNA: TGTGCCAGCAGCCGACTAGCGGGAGGCATTTACGAGCAGTACTTC.